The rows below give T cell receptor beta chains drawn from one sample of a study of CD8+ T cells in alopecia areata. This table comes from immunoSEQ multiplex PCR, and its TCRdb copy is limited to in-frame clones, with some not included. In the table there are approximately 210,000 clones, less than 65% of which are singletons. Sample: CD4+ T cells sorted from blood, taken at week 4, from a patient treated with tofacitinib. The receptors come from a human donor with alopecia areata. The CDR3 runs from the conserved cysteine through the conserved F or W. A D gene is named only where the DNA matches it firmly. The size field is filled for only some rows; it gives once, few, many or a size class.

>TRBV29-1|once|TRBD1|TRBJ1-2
CSVYADRDPYTF
TGCAGCGTTTATGCGGACAGGGATCCCTACACCTTC
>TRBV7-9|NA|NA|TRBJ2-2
CASGAGELFF
TGTGCCAGCGGGGCCGGGGAGCTGTTTTTT
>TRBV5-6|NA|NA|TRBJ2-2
CASSLPGELFF
TGTGCCAGCAGCTTGCCCGGGGAGCTGTTTTTT
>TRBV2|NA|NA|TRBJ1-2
CASSDPRRRDYGYTF
TGTGCCAGCAGTGACCCCCGCAGGCGAGACTATGGCTACACCTTC
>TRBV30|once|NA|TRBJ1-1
CAWSVRLYKGERTEAFF
TGTGCCTGGAGTGTACGGTTATACAAGGGGGAGCGCACTGAAGCTTTCTTT
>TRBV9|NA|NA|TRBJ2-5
CASSRRPQETQYF
TGTGCCAGCAGCCGCCGGCCACAAGAGACCCAGTACTTC
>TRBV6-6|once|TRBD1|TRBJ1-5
CASSDRATAPQHF
TGTGCCAGCAGCGACAGGGCGACCGCGCCCCAGCATTTT
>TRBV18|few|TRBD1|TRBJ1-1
CASSPQSGGANTEAFF
TGTGCCAGCTCACCACAGTCAGGGGGCGCTAACACTGAAGCTTTCTTT
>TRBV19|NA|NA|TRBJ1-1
CASNPSWGVTEAFF
TGTGCCAGTAACCCTTCCTGGGGCGTCACTGAAGCTTTCTTT
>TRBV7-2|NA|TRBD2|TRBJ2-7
CASSRIAGEGEQYF
TGTGCCAGCAGCCGAATAGCGGGGGAAGGGGAGCAGTACTTC
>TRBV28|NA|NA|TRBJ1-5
CASSRALSNQPQHF
TGTGCCAGCAGTCGCGCACTCAGCAATCAGCCCCAGCATTTT
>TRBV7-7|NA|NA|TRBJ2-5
CASSLDWGGETQYF
TGTGCTAGCAGCCTAGACTGGGGCGGGGAGACCCAGTACTTC
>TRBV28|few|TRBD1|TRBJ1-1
CASIPRQGTDTEAFF
TGTGCCAGTATACCCCGACAGGGGACGGACACTGAAGCTTTCTTT
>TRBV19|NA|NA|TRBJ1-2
CASSIENYGYTF
TGTGCCAGTAGTATAGAGAACTATGGCTACACCTTC
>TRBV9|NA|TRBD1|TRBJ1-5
CASSATGTGGQPQHF
TGTGCCAGCAGCGCGACCGGGACAGGGGGGCAGCCCCAGCATTTT
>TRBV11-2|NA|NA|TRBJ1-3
CASRELLNSGNTIYF
TGTGCCAGCAGGGAGCTACTCAACTCTGGAAACACCATATATTTT
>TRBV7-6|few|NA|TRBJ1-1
CASSSDRTTNTEAFF
TGTGCCAGCAGCTCCGACCGGACGACGAACACTGAAGCTTTCTTT
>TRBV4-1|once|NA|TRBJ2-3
CASSRNDRRRADTQYF
TGCGCCAGCAGCCGGAACGACAGGCGACGGGCAGATACGCAGTATTTT
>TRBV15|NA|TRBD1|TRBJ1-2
CATSRATGAGGYTF
TGTGCCACCAGCAGAGCGACAGGGGCGGGGGGCTACACCTTC
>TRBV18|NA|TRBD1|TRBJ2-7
CASSPTGSSYEQYF
TGTGCCAGCTCACCGACAGGGAGCTCCTACGAGCAGTACTTC
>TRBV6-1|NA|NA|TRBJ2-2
CASNRGQIGELFF
TGTGCCAGCAACCGGGGTCAGATTGGGGAGCTGTTTTTT
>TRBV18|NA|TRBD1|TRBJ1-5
CASSLGQGQPQHF
TGTGCCAGCTCACTCGGACAGGGACAGCCCCAGCATTTT
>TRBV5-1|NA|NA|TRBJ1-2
CASSYWGGDGYTF
TGCGCCAGCAGTTATTGGGGTGGAGATGGCTACACCTTC
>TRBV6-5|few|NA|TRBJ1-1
CVVVGETMNTEAFF
TGTGTTGTGGTCGGGGAAACCATGAACACTGAAGCTTTCTTT
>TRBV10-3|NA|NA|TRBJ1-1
CAIRPAVNTEAFF
TGTGCCATCAGGCCGGCGGTGAACACTGAAGCTTTCTTT
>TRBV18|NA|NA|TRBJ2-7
CASRDGSSSYEQYF
TGTGCCAGCCGCGACGGTTCTAGCTCCTACGAGCAGTACTTC
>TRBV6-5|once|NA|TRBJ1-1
CASSYSSGSGNTEAFF
TGTGCCAGCAGTTACTCGAGCGGGAGCGGGAACACTGAAGCTTTCTTT
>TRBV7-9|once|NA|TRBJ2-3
CASSLAGFSTDTQYF
TGTGCCAGCAGCTTAGCGGGGTTTAGCACAGATACGCAGTATTTT
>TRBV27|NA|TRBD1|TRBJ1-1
CASRAGTGGWTF
TGTGCCAGCAGAGCCGGGACAGGGGGTTGGACCTTT
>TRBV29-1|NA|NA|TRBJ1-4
CSVREGSTNEKLFF
TGCAGCGTGAGAGAGGGTTCAACTAATGAAAAACTGTTTTTT
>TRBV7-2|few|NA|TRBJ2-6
CASSLGGTPGANVLTF
TGTGCCAGCAGCTTAGGGGGGACTCCCGGGGCCAACGTCCTGACTTTC
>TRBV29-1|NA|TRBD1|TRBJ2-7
CSAQTGPYEQYF
TGCAGCGCCCAGACAGGGCCCTACGAGCAGTACTTC
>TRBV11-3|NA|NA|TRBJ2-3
CASAGARTDTQYF
TGTGCCAGCGCAGGGGCGAGGACAGATACGCAGTATTTT
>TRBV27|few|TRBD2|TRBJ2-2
CASSSLAGGELFF
TGTGCCAGCAGTTCTCTAGCGGGCGGGGAGCTGTTTTTT
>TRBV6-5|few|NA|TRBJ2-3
CASSGRGRTDTQYF
TGTGCCAGCAGTGGGCGGGGACGCACAGATACGCAGTATTTT
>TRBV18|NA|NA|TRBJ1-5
CASSPRQDQPQHF
TGTGCCAGCTCACCGAGACAGGATCAGCCCCAGCATTTT
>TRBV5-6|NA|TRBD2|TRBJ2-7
CASSFRTSGSYEQYF
TGTGCCAGCAGCTTTAGGACTAGCGGCTCCTACGAGCAGTACTTC
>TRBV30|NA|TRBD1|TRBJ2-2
CAWSVLTGGPGELFF
TGTGCCTGGAGTGTACTAACAGGGGGACCCGGGGAGCTGTTTTTT
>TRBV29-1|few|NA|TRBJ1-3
CSVGEQSGNTIYF
TGCAGCGTAGGGGAGCAATCTGGAAACACCATATATTTT
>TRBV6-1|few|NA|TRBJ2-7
CASRTGRTYEQYF
TGTGCCAGCCGAACGGGCAGAACCTACGAGCAGTACTTC
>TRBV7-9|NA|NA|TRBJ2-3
CASSPGTWGVTDTQYF
TGTGCCAGCAGCCCCGGTACTTGGGGCGTCACAGATACGCAGTATTTT
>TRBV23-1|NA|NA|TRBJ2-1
CASSQPYRAYEQFF
TGCGCCAGCAGTCAACCTTACAGGGCCTATGAGCAGTTCTTC
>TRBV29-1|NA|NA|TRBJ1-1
CSVEAYSQLLGHTEAFF
TGCAGCGTTGAAGCGTATTCCCAACTGCTGGGGCACACTGAAGCTTTCTTT
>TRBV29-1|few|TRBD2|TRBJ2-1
CSVERGFRGSSYNEQFF
TGCAGCGTTGAACGGGGATTCCGCGGGAGCTCCTACAATGAGCAGTTCTTC
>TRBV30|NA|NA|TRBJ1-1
CAWSAQAGQNTEAFF
TGTGCCTGGAGTGCCCAGGCAGGGCAGAACACTGAAGCTTTCTTT
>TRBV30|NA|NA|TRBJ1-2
CAWRIAGARRTGYTF
TGTGCCTGGAGGATTGCGGGGGCGCGGCGGACCGGCTACACCTTC